This TCR beta chain was recorded in a study of blood T cells in healthy people across ages. CDR1 and CDR2 from the germline V gene are SEHNR and FQNEAQ (reference sequence). The CDR3 consists of 15 residues. Trimming cost V 1 base and J 9 bases, with 16 bases left between them. Ranging in age from roughly 6 to 95, the donors were healthy Caucasian individuals from Russia. Total RNA amounts of at least 5 micrograms were extracted per sample. Primers used in a second PCR of about 7 to 12 cycles were a sample-barcoded 5' primer and a J-beta primer mix. MiXCR was run by TCRdb on the 5' RACE reads, yielding one entry per CDR3 protein. This table holds 650,000 to 800,000 distinct CDR3 sequences, around 42% found once. Notes on the study in general: The study found TCR beta diversity correlated strongly with naive T cell percentage.

This clonotype occurred many times. The antigen is unknown. The sample consisted of blood. The V gene is TRBV7-9, the J gene TRBJ2-1; a weak D match, TRBD2 (6 bases). The sequence was obtained from a man in his fifties or sixties in good health. The CDR3 here is CASSLVGTAHSEQFF. CDR3 sequence (DNA): TGTGCCAGCAGCTTAGTGGGGACTGCTCACAGTGAGCAGTTCTTC.